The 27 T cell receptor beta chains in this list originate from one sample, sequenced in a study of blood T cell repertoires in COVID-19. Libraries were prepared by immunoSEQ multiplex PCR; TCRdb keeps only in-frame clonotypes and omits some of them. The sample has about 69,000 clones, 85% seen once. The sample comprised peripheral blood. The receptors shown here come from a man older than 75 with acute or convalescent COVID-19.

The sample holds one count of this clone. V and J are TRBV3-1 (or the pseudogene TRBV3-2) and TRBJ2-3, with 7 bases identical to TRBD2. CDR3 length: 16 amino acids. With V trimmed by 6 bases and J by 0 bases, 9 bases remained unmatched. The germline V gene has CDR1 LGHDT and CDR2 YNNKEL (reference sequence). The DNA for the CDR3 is TGTGCCAGCAGTCATCGAGCGGGAACTAGCACAGATACGCAGTATTTT. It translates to CASSHRAGTSTDTQYF.

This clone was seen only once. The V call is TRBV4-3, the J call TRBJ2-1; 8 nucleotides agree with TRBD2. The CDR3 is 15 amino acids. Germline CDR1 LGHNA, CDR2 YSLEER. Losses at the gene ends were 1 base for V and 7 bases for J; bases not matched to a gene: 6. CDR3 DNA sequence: TGCGCCAGCAGCCAAGTCGGACTAGCCGTGAATGAGCAGTTCTTC. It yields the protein CASSQVGLAVNEQFF.

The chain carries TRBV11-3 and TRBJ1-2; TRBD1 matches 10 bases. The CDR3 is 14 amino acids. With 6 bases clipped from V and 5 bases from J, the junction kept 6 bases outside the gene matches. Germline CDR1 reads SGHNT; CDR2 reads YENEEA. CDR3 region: CASSSRTGGYGYTF. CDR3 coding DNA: TGTGCCAGCAGTTCACGGACAGGGGGGTATGGCTACACCTTC.

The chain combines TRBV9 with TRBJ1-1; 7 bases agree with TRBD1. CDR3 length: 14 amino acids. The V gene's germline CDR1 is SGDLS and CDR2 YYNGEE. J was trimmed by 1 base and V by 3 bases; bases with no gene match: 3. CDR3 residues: CASSDGQANTEAFF. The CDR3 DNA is TGTGCCAGCAGCGACGGACAGGCGAACACTGAAGCTTTCTTT. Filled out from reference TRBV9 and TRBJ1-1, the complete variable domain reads DSGVTQTPKHLITATGQRVTLRCSPRSGDLSVYWYQQSLDQGLQFLIQYYNGEERAKGNILERFSAQQFPDLHSELNLSSLELGDSALYFCASSDGQANTEAFFGQGTRLTVV.

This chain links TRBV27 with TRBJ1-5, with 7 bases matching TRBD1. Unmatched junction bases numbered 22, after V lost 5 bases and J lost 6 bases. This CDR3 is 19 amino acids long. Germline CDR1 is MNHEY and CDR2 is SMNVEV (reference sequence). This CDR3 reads CASSPTQGTSLRVSQPQHF. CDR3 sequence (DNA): TGTGCCAGCAGTCCGACACAGGGGACCTCATTACGGGTCAGTCAGCCCCAGCATTTT.

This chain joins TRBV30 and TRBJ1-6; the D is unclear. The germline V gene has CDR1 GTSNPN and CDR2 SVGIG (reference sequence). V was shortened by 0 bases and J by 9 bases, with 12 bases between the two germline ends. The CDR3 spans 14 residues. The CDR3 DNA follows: TGTGCCTGGAGTGTACAAGGAGGTATTTCACCCCTCCACTTT. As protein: CAWSVQGGISPLHF.

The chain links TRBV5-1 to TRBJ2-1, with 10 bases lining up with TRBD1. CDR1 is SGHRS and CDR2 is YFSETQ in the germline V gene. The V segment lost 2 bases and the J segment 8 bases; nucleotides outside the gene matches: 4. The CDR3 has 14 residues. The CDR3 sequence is CASSLGTGVDEQFF. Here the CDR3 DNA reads TGCGCCAGCAGCTTAGGGACAGGGGTCGATGAGCAGTTCTTC.

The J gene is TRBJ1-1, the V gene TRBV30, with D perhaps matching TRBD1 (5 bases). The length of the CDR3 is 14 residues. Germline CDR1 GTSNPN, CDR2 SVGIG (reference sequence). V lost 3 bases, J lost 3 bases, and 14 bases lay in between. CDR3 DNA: TGTGCCTGGAGGAGGGGTCGGGGGTACACTGAAGCTTTCTTT. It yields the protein CAWRRGRGYTEAFF.

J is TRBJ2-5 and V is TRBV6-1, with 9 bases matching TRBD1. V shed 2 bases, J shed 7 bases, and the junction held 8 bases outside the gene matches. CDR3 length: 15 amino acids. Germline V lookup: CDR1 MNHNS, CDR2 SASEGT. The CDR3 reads CASSERGTGHGTQYF. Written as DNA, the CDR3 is TGTGCCAGCAGTGAAAGGGGGACAGGGCATGGGACCCAGTACTTC.

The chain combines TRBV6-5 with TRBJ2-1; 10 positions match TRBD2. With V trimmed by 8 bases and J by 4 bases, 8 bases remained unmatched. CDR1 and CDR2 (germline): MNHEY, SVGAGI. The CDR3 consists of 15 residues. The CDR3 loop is CASASGGSGYNEQFF. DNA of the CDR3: TGTGCCAGCGCTAGCGGGGGCTCCGGGTACAATGAGCAGTTCTTC.

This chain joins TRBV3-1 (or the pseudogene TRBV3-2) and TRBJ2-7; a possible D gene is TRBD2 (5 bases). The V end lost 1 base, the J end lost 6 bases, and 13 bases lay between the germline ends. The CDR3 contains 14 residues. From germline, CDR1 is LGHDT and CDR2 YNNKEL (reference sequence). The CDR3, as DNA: TGTGCCAGCAGCCAAGGTGGTGGGAGTGGCGAGCAGTACTTC. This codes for CASSQGGGSGEQYF.

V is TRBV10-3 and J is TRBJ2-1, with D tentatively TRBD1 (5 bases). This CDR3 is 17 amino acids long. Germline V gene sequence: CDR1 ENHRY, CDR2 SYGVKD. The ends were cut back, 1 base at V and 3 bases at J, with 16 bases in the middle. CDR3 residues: CAISELSGQADYNEQFF. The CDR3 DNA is TGTGCCATCAGTGAGTTATCAGGGCAAGCTGACTACAATGAGCAGTTCTTC.

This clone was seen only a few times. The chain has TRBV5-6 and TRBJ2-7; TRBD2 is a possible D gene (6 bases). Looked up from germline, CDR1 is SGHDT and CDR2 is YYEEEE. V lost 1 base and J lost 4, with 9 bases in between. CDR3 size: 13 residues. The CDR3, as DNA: TGTGCCAGCAGCTTGCGGGGGAGATACGAGCAGTACTTC. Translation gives CASSLRGRYEQYF. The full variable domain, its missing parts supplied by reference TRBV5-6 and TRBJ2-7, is DAGVTQSPTHLIKTRGQQVTLRCSPKSGHDTVSWYQQALGQGPQFIFQYYEEEERQRGNFPDRFSGHQFPNYSSELNVNALLLGDSALYLCASSLRGRYEQYFGPGTRLTVT.

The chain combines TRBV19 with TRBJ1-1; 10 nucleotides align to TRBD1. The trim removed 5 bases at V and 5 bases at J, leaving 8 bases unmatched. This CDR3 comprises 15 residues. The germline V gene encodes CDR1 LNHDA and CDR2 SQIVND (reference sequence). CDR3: CASSFSGTGVTEAFF. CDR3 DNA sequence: TGTGCCAGTAGTTTCTCCGGGACAGGGGTAACTGAAGCTTTCTTT.

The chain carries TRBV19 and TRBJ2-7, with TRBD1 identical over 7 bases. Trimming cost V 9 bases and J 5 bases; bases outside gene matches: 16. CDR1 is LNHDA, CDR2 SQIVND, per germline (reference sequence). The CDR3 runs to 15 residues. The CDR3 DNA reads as TGTGCCAGCCGAGCAACAGGGGCCCCTGTCCACGAGCAGTACTTC. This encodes CASRATGAPVHEQYF.

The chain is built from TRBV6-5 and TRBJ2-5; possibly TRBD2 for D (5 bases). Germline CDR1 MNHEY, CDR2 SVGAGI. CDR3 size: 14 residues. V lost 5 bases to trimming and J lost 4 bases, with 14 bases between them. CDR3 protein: CASSPPHRGETQYF. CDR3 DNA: TGTGCCAGCAGTCCGCCCCACCGGGGAGAGACCCAGTACTTC.

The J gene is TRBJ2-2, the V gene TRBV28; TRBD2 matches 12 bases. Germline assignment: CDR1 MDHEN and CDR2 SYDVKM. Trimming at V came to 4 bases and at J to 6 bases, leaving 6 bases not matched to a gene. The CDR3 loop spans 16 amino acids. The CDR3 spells CASSSPGTSGPGELFF. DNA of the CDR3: TGTGCCAGCAGTTCCCCCGGGACTAGCGGGCCCGGGGAGCTGTTTTTT.

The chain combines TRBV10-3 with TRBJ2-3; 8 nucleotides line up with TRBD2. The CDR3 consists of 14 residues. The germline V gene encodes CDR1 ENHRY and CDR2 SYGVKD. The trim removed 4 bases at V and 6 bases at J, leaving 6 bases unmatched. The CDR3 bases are TGTGCCATCAGTGTGCGGGGGGATTCCGATACGCAGTATTTT. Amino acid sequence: CAISVRGDSDTQYF.

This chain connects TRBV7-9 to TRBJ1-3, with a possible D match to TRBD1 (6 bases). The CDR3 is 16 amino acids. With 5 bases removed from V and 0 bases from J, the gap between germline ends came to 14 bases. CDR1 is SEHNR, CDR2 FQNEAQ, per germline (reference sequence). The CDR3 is CASSRETGSSGNTIYF. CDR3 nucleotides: TGTGCCAGCAGCCGAGAAACAGGGTCCTCTGGAAACACCATATATTTT.

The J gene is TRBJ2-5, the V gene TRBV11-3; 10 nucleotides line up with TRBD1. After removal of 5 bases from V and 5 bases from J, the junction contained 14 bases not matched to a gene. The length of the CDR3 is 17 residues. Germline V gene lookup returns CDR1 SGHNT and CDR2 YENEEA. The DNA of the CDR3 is TGTGCCAGCAGCCCGCCTCGGACAGGGGGGGGTGTGGAGACCCAGTACTTC. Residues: CASSPPRTGGGVETQYF.

The CDR3 sequence: CAISEQQGTSYNEQFF. DNA for the CDR3: TGTGCCATCAGTGAGCAGCAGGGGACGTCATACAATGAGCAGTTCTTC. The chain links TRBV10-3 to TRBJ2-1, with TRBD1 as a possible D gene (6 bases). The germline CDR1 and CDR2 sequences are ENHRY and SYGVKD. The CDR3 runs to 16 residues. The ends were cut back, 2 bases at V and 4 bases at J, with 15 bases in the middle.

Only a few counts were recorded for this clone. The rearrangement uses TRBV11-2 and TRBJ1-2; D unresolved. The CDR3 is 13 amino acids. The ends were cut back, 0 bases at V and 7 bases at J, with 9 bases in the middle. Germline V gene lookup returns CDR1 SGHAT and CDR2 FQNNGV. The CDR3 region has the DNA TGTGCCAGCAGCTTAGACCCGGGTTTTGGCTACACCTTC. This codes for CASSLDPGFGYTF. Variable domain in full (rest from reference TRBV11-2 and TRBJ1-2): EAGVAQSPRYKIIEKRQSVAFWCNPISGHATLYWYQQILGQGPKLLIQFQNNGVVDDSQLPKDRFSAERLKGVDSTLKIQPAKLEDSAVYLCASSLDPGFGYTFGSGTRLTVV.

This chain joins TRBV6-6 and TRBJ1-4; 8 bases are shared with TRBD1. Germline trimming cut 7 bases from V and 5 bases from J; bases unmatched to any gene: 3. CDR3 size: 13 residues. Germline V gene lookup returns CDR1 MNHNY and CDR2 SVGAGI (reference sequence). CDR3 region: CASTWTGNEKLFF. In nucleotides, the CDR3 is TGTGCCAGCACCTGGACAGGGAATGAAAAACTGTTTTTT.

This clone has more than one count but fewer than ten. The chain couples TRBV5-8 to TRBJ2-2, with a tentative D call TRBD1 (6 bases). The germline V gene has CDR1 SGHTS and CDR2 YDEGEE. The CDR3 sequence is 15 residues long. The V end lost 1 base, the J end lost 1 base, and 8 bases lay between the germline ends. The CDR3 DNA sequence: TGTGCCAGCAGCTTGCAGGGGATGAACACCGGGGAGCTGTTTTTT. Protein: CASSLQGMNTGELFF.

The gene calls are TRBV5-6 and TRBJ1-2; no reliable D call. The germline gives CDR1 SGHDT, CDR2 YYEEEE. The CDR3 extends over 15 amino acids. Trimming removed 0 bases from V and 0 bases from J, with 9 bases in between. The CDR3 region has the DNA TGTGCCAGCAGCTTGGTTGCGCGGACTAACTATGGCTACACCTTC. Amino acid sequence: CASSLVARTNYGYTF.

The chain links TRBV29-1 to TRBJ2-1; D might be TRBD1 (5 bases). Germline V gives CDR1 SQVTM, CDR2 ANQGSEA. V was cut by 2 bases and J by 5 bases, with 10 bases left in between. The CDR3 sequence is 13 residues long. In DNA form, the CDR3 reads TGCAGCGTTGAAAGGGGCGGCCACAATGAGCAGTTCTTC. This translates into CSVERGGHNEQFF.

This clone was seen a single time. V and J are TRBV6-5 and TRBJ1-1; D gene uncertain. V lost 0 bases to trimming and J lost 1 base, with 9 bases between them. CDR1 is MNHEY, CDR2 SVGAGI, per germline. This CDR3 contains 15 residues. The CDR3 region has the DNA TGTGCCAGCAGTTACTCGGGCAGAAGGAACACTGAAGCTTTCTTT. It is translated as CASSYSGRRNTEAFF.